Below are 13 T cell receptor beta chains sequenced from a single sample in a study of CD8 T cells in ankylosing spondylitis. The antigens these receptors bind are not known. Study outcomes and limitations: What seemed typical of ankylosing spondylitis blood was a TCR beta motif built from about 8 highly homologous variants.

TCRdb independently ran MiXCR on the 5' RACE reads; one entry per CDR3 protein. The sample consists of around 130,000 distinct CDR3 sequences, 17% of them appearing once. Sequencing was performed on blood, either unsorted or a sorted T cell fraction (not recorded which). These receptors were taken from a male donor with ankylosing spondylitis.

Many counts were recorded for this clonotype. The chain employs TRBV5-1 and TRBJ2-1; 7 nucleotides line up with TRBD2. V lost 2 bases and J lost 5; bases outside the gene matches: 7. The CDR3 contains 15 residues. Germline V CDR1 and CDR2: SGHRS, YFSETQ. CDR3 sequence: CASSFTLAANNEQFF. As DNA, the CDR3 is TGCGCCAGCAGCTTCACCCTAGCGGCAAACAATGAGCAGTTCTTC.

The rearrangement uses TRBV25-1 and TRBJ2-3; 9 bases align to TRBD2. Germline V CDR1 and CDR2: MGHDK, SYGVNS. With V trimmed by 2 bases and J by 4 bases, 7 bases remained unmatched. The CDR3 is made up of 16 amino acids. CDR3 in DNA: TGTGCCAGCAGTGAACTAGGGCGGGAGGGCCCAGATACGCAGTATTTT. Encoded protein: CASSELGREGPDTQYF.

This clonotype was counted many times. The V and J genes are TRBV7-2 and TRBJ2-1; no firm D call. Per the germline V gene, CDR1 is SGHTA and CDR2 is FQGNSA. V lost 2 bases to trimming and J lost 0 bases, with 14 bases between them. The CDR3 is 17 residues long. Written as DNA, the CDR3 is TGTGCCAGCAGCTTATGGTCCGTAAAGAGCTCCTACAATGAGCAGTTCTTC. Amino acid sequence: CASSLWSVKSSYNEQFF.

This chain joins TRBV28 and TRBJ2-7; a possible D gene is TRBD2 (5 bases). Trimming took off 10 bases at V and 2 bases at J, with 15 bases between the two ends. Germline V gene sequence: CDR1 MDHEN, CDR2 SYDVKM. The CDR3 contains 13 residues. The DNA of the CDR3 is TGTGCCACCACCGGAGGATCTCCCTACGAGCAGTACTTC. It translates to CATTGGSPYEQYF.

In this sample, this clonotype turned up a few times. The V and J genes are TRBV27 and TRBJ2-7, with 7 bases matching TRBD1. CDR1 is MNHEY, CDR2 SMNVEV, per germline (reference sequence). Trimming removed 0 bases from V and 3 bases from J; junction bases left unmatched: 5. The CDR3 is 15 amino acids. The DNA for the CDR3 is TGTGCCAGCAGTTTATCGAGGGACAGCTACTACGAGCAGTACTTC. Translation: CASSLSRDSYYEQYF.

This clonotype was counted at least ten times. This chain uses TRBV20-1 with TRBJ1-4; no firm D call. V dropped 4 bases and J dropped 2 bases, with 2 bases sitting between them. Germline V gene data show CDR1 as DFQATT and CDR2 as SNEGSKA (reference sequence). CDR3 length: 11 residues. CDR3: CSANTNEKLFF. For the CDR3, the DNA is TGCAGTGCTAATACTAATGAAAAACTGTTTTTT.

This chain connects TRBV28 to TRBJ2-7; a possible D gene is TRBD1 (6 bases). Germline V CDR1 and CDR2: MDHEN, SYDVKM. This CDR3 is 15 amino acids long. The V end lost 4 bases, the J end lost 2 bases, and 15 bases lay between the germline ends. The CDR3 DNA reads as TGTGCCAGCAGTTCAGGGGACGCCGGCCCCTACGAGCAGTACTTC. The encoded protein is CASSSGDAGPYEQYF.

The chain recombines TRBV27 with TRBJ2-2; D might be TRBD1 (5 bases). Germline CDR1 and CDR2: MNHEY and SMNVEV (reference sequence). Trimming left V 7 bases short and J 5 bases short, with 8 bases between. The CDR3 consists of 12 residues. The CDR3 is CASTSGTGELFF. CDR3 DNA sequence: TGTGCCAGCACCTCAGGGACCGGGGAGCTGTTTTTT.

This chain uses TRBV28 with TRBJ2-1; 13 bases are shared with TRBD2. The CDR3 is 17 amino acids. With V trimmed by 2 bases and J by 5 bases, 6 bases remained unmatched. Looked up from germline, CDR1 is MDHEN and CDR2 is SYDVKM. The CDR3 spells CASSLRTSGSLDNEQFF. The CDR3 coding sequence is TGTGCCAGCAGTTTAAGGACTAGCGGGAGTCTAGACAATGAGCAGTTCTTC.

The chain joins TRBV6-1 to TRBJ2-7; possible D gene TRBD1, 6 bases. The CDR3 loop spans 17 amino acids. V lost 1 base, J lost 3 bases, and 19 bases lay in between. CDR1 and CDR2 (germline): MNHNS, SASEGT. The CDR3 DNA reads as TGTGCCAGCAGTGAAGACCTATGGAGACAGGTGGACTACGAGCAGTACTTC. Its protein is CASSEDLWRQVDYEQYF.

V usage is TRBV27 and J usage is TRBJ2-4; D is uncertain. V lost 3 bases and J 9 bases, leaving 12 bases between the germline ends. The CDR3 consists of 13 residues. Germline lookup yields CDR1 MNHEY and CDR2 SMNVEV (reference sequence). CDR3 coding DNA: TGTGCCAGCAGTTTGTCCGGGCTGAGCATTCAGTACTTC. Translated, it gives CASSLSGLSIQYF.

This clonotype counts as medium-sized. J is TRBJ2-1 and V is TRBV29-1; D could derive from TRBD1 or TRBD2 (6 bases each). The CDR3 spans 15 residues. CDR1 is SQVTM and CDR2 is ANQGSEA in the germline V gene. The germline V and J ends were trimmed by 6 bases and 8 bases, with 23 bases remaining between them. Here the CDR3 reads CSVALAGGRSDEQFF. Written as DNA, the CDR3 is TGCAGCGTGGCCCTTGCTGGGGGGCGAAGCGATGAGCAGTTCTTC.

This clonotype was seen a handful of times. The chain combines TRBV12-3 or TRBV12-4 with TRBJ2-2, with TRBD1 as a possible D gene (5 bases). The V gene lost 10 bases and the J gene lost 9 bases, with 12 bases spanning the gap. This CDR3 is 11 amino acids long. The CDR3 DNA is TGTGCCACCGACAGAGGCCGGGAGCTGTTTTTT. It codes for CATDRGRELFF.